Following are 30 T cell receptor beta chains from one sample sequenced in a study of blood T cells in healthy people across ages. A sample-barcoded 5' primer and a J-beta primer mix were used in a second PCR of about 6 to 12 cycles. TCRdb processed the 5' RACE reads anew with MiXCR; each CDR3 protein has one entry. Of 1.5 million to 2 million distinct CDR3 sequences listed, around half are singletons. The sequenced sample consisted of blood. The source of these receptors is a woman aged 35 to 49 in good health.

A few counts support this clonotype. V is TRBV28 and J is TRBJ2-5; 7 bases align to TRBD2. Germline lookup yields CDR1 MDHEN and CDR2 SYDVKM. The CDR3 consists of 15 residues. V lost 5 bases to trimming and J lost 1 base; unmatched junction nucleotides: 7. Here the CDR3 reads CASSKAGPSQETQYF. CDR3 DNA: TGTGCCAGCAGTAAAGCGGGGCCCTCCCAAGAGACCCAGTACTTC.

This clonotype was observed a handful of times. The J gene is TRBJ1-2, the V gene TRBV20-1, with 8 bases identical to TRBD1. The germline gives CDR1 DFQATT, CDR2 SNEGSKA (reference sequence). V lost 2 bases, J lost 4 bases, and 3 bases stayed unmatched. The CDR3 contains 13 residues. The CDR3 spells CSARRQGAYGYTF. DNA of the CDR3: TGCAGTGCTAGAAGGCAGGGGGCCTATGGCTACACCTTC.

The chain combines TRBV7-6 with TRBJ2-6; D gene unclear. This CDR3 has 17 amino acids. CDR1 and CDR2 from the germline V gene are SGHVS and FNYEAQ. Trimming took off 0 bases at V and 0 bases at J, with 9 bases between the two ends. The CDR3 DNA reads TGTGCCAGCAGCTTAGCCCTTCTTAGCTCTGGGGCCAACGTCCTGACTTTC. This encodes CASSLALLSSGANVLTF.

The sample holds a few counts of this clonotype. The chain is built from TRBV20-1 and TRBJ2-7; TRBD1 or TRBD2 may be the D gene (5 bases each). This CDR3 is 13 amino acids long. In germline, CDR1 is DFQATT, CDR2 SNEGSKA (reference sequence). The chain's CDR3 is CSLLGESSYEQYF. In DNA form, the CDR3 reads TGCAGCCTTTTGGGGGAGAGCTCCTACGAGCAGTACTTC.

The V and J genes are TRBV4-1 and TRBJ1-5; D is undetermined. The CDR3 runs 15 residues. The germline gives CDR1 MGHRA, CDR2 YSYEKL. V lost 0 bases and J 0 bases, leaving 6 bases between the germline ends. DNA for the CDR3: TGCGCCAGCAGCCAAGATAAGGATAGCAATCAGCCCCAGCATTTT. It codes for CASSQDKDSNQPQHF.

This clonotype has more than one count but fewer than ten. The chain uses TRBV5-6 and TRBJ2-3; D gene unclear. V lost 2 bases, J lost 7 bases, and 11 bases lay in between. Germline V gene sequence: CDR1 SGHDT, CDR2 YYEEEE. This CDR3 comprises 13 residues. This chain's CDR3 is CASSFGRRNTQYF. CDR3 coding DNA: TGTGCCAGCAGCTTCGGCCGGCGTAATACGCAGTATTTT.

As to this clonotype: A junction boundary mismatches the germline segment, possibly from a read error. V usage is TRBV20-1 and J usage is TRBJ2-5, with 11 bases identical to TRBD2. The CDR3 is 17 residues long. Germline V CDR1 and CDR2: DFQATT, SNEGSKA (reference sequence). The CDR3 coding sequence is TGCAGTGCTAGACAGGCTAGCGGGGGGATTAGAAAAGAGGCCCAGTACTTC. Translated: CSARQASGGIRKEAQYF.

The CDR3 DNA reads TGTGCCAGCAGCGTATGGGGGGGCTCAGATACGCAGTATTTT. Translated, it gives CASSVWGGSDTQYF. The chain carries TRBV9 and TRBJ2-3; D possibly corresponds to TRBD2 (7 bases). This CDR3 region has 14 residues. V was pared by 1 base and J by 4 bases, with 10 bases between. The germline V gene has CDR1 SGDLS and CDR2 YYNGEE.

The V and J genes are TRBV7-2 and TRBJ1-2; perhaps TRBD1 as D (5 bases). The germline V gene has CDR1 SGHTA and CDR2 FQGNSA. The length of the CDR3 is 15 residues. Trimming stripped 5 bases from V and 3 bases from J, with 16 bases between. CDR3 amino acids: CASSLGTLLDYGYTF. The DNA for the CDR3 is TGTGCCAGCAGCCTCGGGACCCTATTGGACTATGGCTACACCTTC.

The chain has TRBV4-3 and TRBJ2-3, with 9 nucleotides matching TRBD2. Germline V gene lookup returns CDR1 LGHNA and CDR2 YSLEER. Germline trimming cut 0 bases from V and 2 bases from J; bases unmatched to any gene: 3. The length of the CDR3 is 16 residues. This CDR3 reads CASSQEGTSNTDTQYF. The CDR3 DNA sequence: TGCGCCAGCAGCCAAGAAGGGACTAGCAACACAGATACGCAGTATTTT.

Comments on this clonotype: Since a much larger clone is just one base distant, this may be a read error. The chain joins TRBV7-2 to TRBJ2-1; 8 nucleotides agree with TRBD1. This CDR3 has 15 residues. With V trimmed by 4 bases and J by 5 bases, 7 bases remained unmatched. Germline V lookup: CDR1 SGHTA, CDR2 FQGNSA. CDR3 nucleotides: TGTGCCAGCAGCTCAGCAGGGGGCTTTAACAATGAGCAGTTCTTC. Translation: CASSSAGGFNNEQFF.

In this sample, this clonotype turned up a few times. The chain couples TRBV6-6 to TRBJ2-1; the D is unclear. V gave up 2 bases and J gave up 7 bases, with 18 bases separating them. CDR1 MNHNY and CDR2 SVGAGI come from the germline V gene (reference sequence). The CDR3 is 16 residues long. The CDR3 region has the DNA TGTGCCAGCAGTTACACTTGGGATCTAGTGAAAAATGAGCAGTTCTTC. Its protein product is CASSYTWDLVKNEQFF.

V usage is TRBV9 and J usage is TRBJ2-3, with D perhaps matching TRBD2 (5 bases). The germline gives CDR1 SGDLS, CDR2 YYNGEE. V dropped 3 bases and J dropped 2 bases, with 19 bases sitting between them. This CDR3 region has 17 residues. The CDR3 sequence is CASSARGAAKNTDTQYF. CDR3 in DNA: TGTGCCAGCAGCGCCCGGGGAGCGGCGAAGAACACAGATACGCAGTATTTT.

V usage is TRBV5-6 and J usage is TRBJ2-1, with D possibly being TRBD1 or TRBD2 (5 bases each). The germline V gene encodes CDR1 SGHDT and CDR2 YYEEEE. The CDR3 totals 12 residues. V lost 7 bases, J lost 10 bases, and 15 bases lay in between. As DNA, the CDR3 is TGTGCCAGCCTCGCGCAGGGCGGGGAGCAGTTCTTC. It specifies CASLAQGGEQFF.

With respect to this clonotype: Germline and junction disagree at one end, which may indicate a read error. The chain is built from TRBV6-2 or TRBV6-3 and TRBJ2-6, with D possibly matching TRBD1 (5 bases). Germline V gene sequence: CDR1 MNHEY, CDR2 SVGEGT. CDR3 length: 19 residues. The CDR3 loop reads CASSYRPWAQFSGADVLTF. Here the CDR3 DNA reads TGTGCCAGCAGTTACCGACCCTGGGCACAATTCTCTGGGGCCGACGTCCTGACTTTC.

Within the sample, this clonotype is medium-sized. The chain is built from TRBV4-1 and TRBJ1-6; no clear D. Trimming took 0 bases from V and 6 from J, leaving 6 bases between them. Germline V lookup: CDR1 MGHRA, CDR2 YSYEKL. CDR3 length: 14 residues. The CDR3 nucleotides are TGCGCCAGCAGCCAAGATGGAGGTAATTCACCCCTCCACTTT. Protein sequence: CASSQDGGNSPLHF.

This clonotype showed up many times. The CDR3, as DNA: TGTGCCAGCCGATTCAACTCTGGGGCCAACGTCCTGACTTTC. This encodes CASRFNSGANVLTF. The chain is built from TRBV27 and TRBJ2-6; no firm D call. Germline lookup yields CDR1 MNHEY and CDR2 SMNVEV (reference sequence). CDR3 length: 14 residues. V gave up 8 bases and J gave up 0 bases, with 8 bases separating them.

The rearrangement links TRBV2 to TRBJ2-6, with 7 bases lining up with TRBD2. The CDR3 runs to 17 residues. The ends lost 2 bases at V and 0 bases at J; junction bases unmatched: 4. CDR1 and CDR2 (germline): SNHLY, FYNNEI. The CDR3 sequence is CASSELAVTSGANVLTF. CDR3 DNA sequence: TGTGCCAGCAGTGAACTAGCGGTGACCTCTGGGGCCAACGTCCTGACTTTC. Combining the CDR3 with reference TRBV2 and TRBJ2-6 gives the whole variable domain EPEVTQTPSHQVTQMGQEVILRCVPISNHLYFYWYRQILGQKVEFLVSFYNNEISEKSEIFDDQFSVERPDGSNFTLKIRSTKLEDSAMYFCASSELAVTSGANVLTFGAGSRLTVL.

This clonotype was detected a few times. The V gene is TRBV7-9, the J gene TRBJ2-7, with 7 bases that match TRBD1. Germline values: CDR1 SEHNR, CDR2 FQNEAQ (reference sequence). CDR3 size: 18 residues. V shed 5 bases and J 1 base; nucleotides not matched to a gene: 17. CDR3 bases: TGTGCCAGCAGCCGTACCCCCACGTCGACAGGGAAGTCCTACGAGCAGTACTTC. This encodes CASSRTPTSTGKSYEQYF.

There are a few counts of this clonotype. The junction and the germline gene differ at one end; a read error may be behind it. The CDR3 sequence: CAIQIQEYNEQFF. CDR3 DNA: TGCGCCATTCAGATACAGGAGTACAATGAGCAGTTCTTC. The V call is TRBV28, the J call TRBJ2-1, with D maybe TRBD1 (5 bases). Germline V lookup: CDR1 MDHEN, CDR2 SYDVKM. CDR3 length equals 13 residues.

In this sample, this clonotype turned up a few times. The J gene is TRBJ2-7, the V gene TRBV29-1; 8 bases are a match to TRBD1. CDR1 is SQVTM, CDR2 ANQGSEA, per germline. V trimming: 6 bases; J trimming: 2 bases; junction bases outside the gene matches: 6. This CDR3 spans 13 amino acids. In DNA, the CDR3 is TGCAGCGTGAGCCGACAGGGGACCTACGAGCAGTACTTC. It translates to CSVSRQGTYEQYF.

V usage is TRBV15 and J usage is TRBJ2-2; D possibly corresponds to TRBD1 (5 bases). Germline V gene sequence: CDR1 LNHNV, CDR2 YYDKDF (reference sequence). Trimming cost V 3 bases and J 1 base, with 12 bases left between them. The CDR3 length is 16 residues. In nucleotides, the CDR3 is TGTGCCACCAGCAGCCCCAGGCAGGGGAACACCGGGGAGCTGTTTTTT. It encodes CATSSPRQGNTGELFF. The whole variable domain, remainder taken from reference TRBV15 and TRBJ2-2, is DAMVIQNPRYQVTQFGKPVTLSCSQTLNHNVMYWYQQKSSQAPKLLFHYYDKDFNNEADTPDNFQSRRPNTSFCFLDIRSPGLGDTAMYLCATSSPRQGNTGELFFGEGSRLTVL.

Concerning this clonotype: Sequence at one end of the junction differs from germline and may be a read error. CDR3 region: CSADGGRSSGTNVLTF. The CDR3 DNA is TGCAGTGCTGATGGGGGGAGAAGCTCTGGGACCAACGTCCTGACTTTC. This sequence joins TRBV20-1 and TRBJ2-6; TRBD2 is a possible D gene (6 bases). Germline V gene lookup returns CDR1 DFQATT and CDR2 SNEGSKA (reference sequence). This CDR3 spans 16 amino acids.

This clonotype was picked up many times. This sequence joins TRBV20-1 and TRBJ2-5; D perhaps matches TRBD1 (7 bases). V lost 6 bases, J lost 3 bases, and 14 bases lay in between. The CDR3 is made up of 13 amino acids. Germline CDR1 is DFQATT and CDR2 is SNEGSKA (reference sequence). CDR3: CSAHQGGEETQYF. The CDR3 nucleotides are TGCAGTGCACATCAGGGGGGAGAAGAGACCCAGTACTTC.

The V gene is TRBV20-1, the J gene TRBJ2-6; TRBD2 is a possible D gene (6 bases). Trimming shortened V by 1 base and J by 2 bases, and 12 bases separated the two germline ends. The germline gives CDR1 DFQATT, CDR2 SNEGSKA (reference sequence). The CDR3 is 16 residues long. CDR3 residues: CSARAGVITGANVLTF. Here the CDR3 DNA reads TGCAGTGCTAGAGCGGGGGTAATCACTGGGGCCAACGTCCTGACTTTC.

This clonotype turned up a few times. The V and J genes are TRBV5-1 and TRBJ2-3; 9 positions match TRBD2. Germline V gene data show CDR1 as SGHRS and CDR2 as YFSETQ. The CDR3 consists of 19 residues. Trimming removed 0 bases from V and 0 bases from J; junction bases left unmatched: 11. The CDR3 loop reads CASSLASSGEPSSTDTQYF. The CDR3 DNA reads TGCGCCAGCAGCTTGGCCTCTAGCGGGGAACCTTCTAGCACAGATACGCAGTATTTT.

This clonotype was picked up many times. V usage is TRBV29-1 and J usage is TRBJ2-5, with TRBD1 matching over 9 bases. The CDR3 length is 15 residues. Germline V gives CDR1 SQVTM, CDR2 ANQGSEA. V dropped 5 bases and J dropped 0; count of bases not matched to a gene: 7. The CDR3: CSVIFRDRDQETQYF. The CDR3 DNA sequence: TGCAGCGTTATTTTCCGGGACAGGGACCAAGAGACCCAGTACTTC.

This clonotype turned up a few times. V usage is TRBV20-1 and J usage is TRBJ2-1; TRBD1 aligns across 10 bases. Germline trimming cut 1 base from V and 0 bases from J; bases unmatched to any gene: 0. In germline, CDR1 is DFQATT, CDR2 SNEGSKA (reference sequence). There are 15 residues in the CDR3. CDR3 amino acids: CSARGTGGSYNEQFF. The CDR3, as DNA: TGCAGTGCTAGAGGGACAGGGGGCTCCTACAATGAGCAGTTCTTC.

The chain carries TRBV7-3 and TRBJ2-5, with 10 positions matching TRBD2. J lost 3 bases, V lost 7 bases, and 5 bases had no gene match. CDR1 is SGHTA, CDR2 FQGTGA, per germline. The CDR3 is 14 residues long. The CDR3: CASKAGGPEETQYF. The CDR3 nucleotides are TGTGCCAGCAAAGCGGGGGGGCCGGAAGAGACCCAGTACTTC.

In its sample, this clonotype was seen a few times. This chain connects TRBV3-1 to TRBJ2-2, with D possibly TRBD2 on 6 matching bases. Germline CDR1 and CDR2: LGHDT and YNNKEL (reference sequence). The CDR3 extends over 16 amino acids. The V and J ends lost 6 bases and 5 bases respectively, with 19 bases between them. The CDR3 protein is CASSIIGTRRTGELFF. The CDR3 region has the DNA TGTGCCAGCAGTATAATCGGGACTCGTCGAACCGGGGAGCTGTTTTTT.